The clone carrying this TCR beta chain was recorded many times. What it binds is unknown. Amplification targeted TCR beta CDR3 regions from RNA transcripts. HTBI primers drove first-round RT-PCR of the TCR CDR3. TCRdb called the multiplex PCR reads again in MiXCR, with one record for every CDR3 protein. The data show under 650,000 distinct CDR3 sequences, about 17% seen once. Uncontrolled infection, other autoimmune disease, pregnancy or lactation led to exclusion. Orbital computed tomography, thyroid ultrasound, serum thyroxine and TRAb, and clinical symptoms together informed the diagnoses. This specimen comes from a study of T cells in Graves' hyperthyroidism and ophthalmopathy. General observations from the study: Onset of ophthalmopathy came a median approximately 6.9 months after the model predicted it. In the blood, most expanded thyroid clonotypes above 0.001 appeared as well.

Trimming removed 6 bases from V and 3 bases from J, with 18 bases in between. CDR3 length: 15 amino acids. Germline V gene data show CDR1 as MDHEN and CDR2 as SYDVKM. Sequencing input: blood. The receptor was isolated from a woman aged 25 to 45 with Graves' hyperthyroidism. The chain couples TRBV28 to TRBJ2-7; unclear D gene. The CDR3 sequence: CASRLTWAGNYEQYF. CDR3 bases: TGTGCCAGCAGGCTAACCTGGGCAGGCAACTACGAGCAGTACTTC.